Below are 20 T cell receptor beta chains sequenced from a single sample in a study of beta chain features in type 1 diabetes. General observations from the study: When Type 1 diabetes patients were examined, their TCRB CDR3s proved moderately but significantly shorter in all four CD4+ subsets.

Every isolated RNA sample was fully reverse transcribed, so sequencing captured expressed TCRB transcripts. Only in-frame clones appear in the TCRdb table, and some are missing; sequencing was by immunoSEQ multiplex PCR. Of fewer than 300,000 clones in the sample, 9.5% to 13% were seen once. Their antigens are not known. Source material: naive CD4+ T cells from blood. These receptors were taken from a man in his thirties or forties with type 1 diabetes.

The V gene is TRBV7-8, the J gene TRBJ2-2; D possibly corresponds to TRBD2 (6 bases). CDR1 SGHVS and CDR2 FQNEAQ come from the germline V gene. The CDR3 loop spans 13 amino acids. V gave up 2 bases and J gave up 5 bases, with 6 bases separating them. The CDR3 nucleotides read TGTGCCAGCAGCTTACGGGGGACCGGGGAGCTGTTTTTT. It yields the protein CASSLRGTGELFF.

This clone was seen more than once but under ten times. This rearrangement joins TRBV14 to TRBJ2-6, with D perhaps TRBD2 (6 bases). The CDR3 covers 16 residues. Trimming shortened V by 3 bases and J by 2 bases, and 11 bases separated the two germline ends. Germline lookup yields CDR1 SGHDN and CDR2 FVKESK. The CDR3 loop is CASSHTWRAGANVLTF. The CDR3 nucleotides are TGTGCCAGCAGCCATACCTGGAGGGCTGGGGCCAACGTCCTGACTTTC. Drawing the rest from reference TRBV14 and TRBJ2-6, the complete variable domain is EAGVTQFPSHSVIEKGQTVTLRCDPISGHDNLYWYRRVMGKEIKFLLHFVKESKQDESGMPNNRFLAERTGGTYSTLKVQPAELEDSGVYFCASSHTWRAGANVLTFGAGSRLTVL.

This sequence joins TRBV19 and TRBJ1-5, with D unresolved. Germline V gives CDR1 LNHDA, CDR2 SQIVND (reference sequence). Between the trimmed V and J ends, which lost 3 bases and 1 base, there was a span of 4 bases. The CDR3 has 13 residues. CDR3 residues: CASSIESNQPQHF. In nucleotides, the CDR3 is TGTGCCAGTAGTATCGAGAGCAATCAGCCCCAGCATTTT.

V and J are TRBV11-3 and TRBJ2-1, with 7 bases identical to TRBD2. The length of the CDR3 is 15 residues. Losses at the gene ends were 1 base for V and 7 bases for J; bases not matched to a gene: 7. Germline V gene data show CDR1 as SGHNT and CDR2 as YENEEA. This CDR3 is CASSLGGGSLNEQFF. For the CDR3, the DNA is TGTGCCAGCAGCTTAGGGGGGGGATCGTTGAATGAGCAGTTCTTC. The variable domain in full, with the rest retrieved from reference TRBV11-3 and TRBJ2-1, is EAGVVQSPRYKIIEKKQPVAFWCNPISGHNTLYWYLQNLGQGPELLIRYENEEAVDDSQLPKDRFSAERLKGVDSTLKIQPAELGDSAVYLCASSLGGGSLNEQFFGPGTRLTVL.

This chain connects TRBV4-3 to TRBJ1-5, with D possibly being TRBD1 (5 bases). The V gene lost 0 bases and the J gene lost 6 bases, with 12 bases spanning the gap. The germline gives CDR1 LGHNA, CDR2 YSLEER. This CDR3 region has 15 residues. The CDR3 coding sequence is TGCGCCAGCAGCCAAGAAGGGGCGCGTAGTCAGCCCCAGCATTTT. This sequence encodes CASSQEGARSQPQHF.

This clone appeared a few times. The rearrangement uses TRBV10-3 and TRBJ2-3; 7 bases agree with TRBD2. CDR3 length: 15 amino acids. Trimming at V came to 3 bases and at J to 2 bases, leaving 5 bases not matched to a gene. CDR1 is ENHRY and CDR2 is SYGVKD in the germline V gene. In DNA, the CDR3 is TGTGCCATCAGTGAAGGCCTAGCGGACACAGATACGCAGTATTTT. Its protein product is CAISEGLADTDTQYF.

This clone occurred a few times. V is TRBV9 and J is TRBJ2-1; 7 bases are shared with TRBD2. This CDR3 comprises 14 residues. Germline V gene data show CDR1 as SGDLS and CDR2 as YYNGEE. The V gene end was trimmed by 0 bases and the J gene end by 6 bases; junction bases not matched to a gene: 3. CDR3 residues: CASSVAGGTNEQFF. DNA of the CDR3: TGTGCCAGCAGCGTAGCCGGGGGGACCAATGAGCAGTTCTTC.

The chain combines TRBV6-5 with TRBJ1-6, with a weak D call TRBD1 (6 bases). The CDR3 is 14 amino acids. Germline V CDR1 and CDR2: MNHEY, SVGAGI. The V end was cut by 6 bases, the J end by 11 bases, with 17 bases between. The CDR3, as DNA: TGTGCCAGCAGCCTGACAGGCAAAAGGGCACCCCTCCACTTT. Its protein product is CASSLTGKRAPLHF.

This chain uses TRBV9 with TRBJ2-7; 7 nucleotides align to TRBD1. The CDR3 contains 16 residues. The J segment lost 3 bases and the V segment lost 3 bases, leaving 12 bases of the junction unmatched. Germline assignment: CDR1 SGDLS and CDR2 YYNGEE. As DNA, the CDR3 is TGTGCCAGCAGCGCGTACGAGACAGGGATTAGCTACGAGCAGTACTTC. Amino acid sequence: CASSAYETGISYEQYF.

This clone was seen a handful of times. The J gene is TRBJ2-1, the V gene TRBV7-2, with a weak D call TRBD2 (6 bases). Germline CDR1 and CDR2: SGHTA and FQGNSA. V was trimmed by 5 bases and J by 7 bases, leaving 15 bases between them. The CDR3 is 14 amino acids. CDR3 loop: CASSLDRGWNEQFF. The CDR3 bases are TGTGCCAGCAGCCTAGACCGGGGGTGGAATGAGCAGTTCTTC.

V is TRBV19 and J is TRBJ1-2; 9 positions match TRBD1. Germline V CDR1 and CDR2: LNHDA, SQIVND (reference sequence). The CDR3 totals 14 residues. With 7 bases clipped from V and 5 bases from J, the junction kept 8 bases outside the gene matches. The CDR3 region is CASTWDRESYGYTF. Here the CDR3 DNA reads TGTGCCAGTACCTGGGACAGGGAATCTTATGGCTACACCTTC.

CDR3 DNA: TGTGCCAGCAGCTTAGGAAGGGGTGAGACCCAGTACTTC. It is translated as CASSLGRGETQYF. The chain links TRBV11-2 to TRBJ2-5, with D perhaps matching TRBD1 (5 bases). The germline CDR1 and CDR2 sequences are SGHAT and FQNNGV. The CDR3 covers 13 residues. Deletions cut 1 base from V and 5 bases from J, with 8 bases between. The full variable domain, with the rest looked up from reference TRBV11-2 and TRBJ2-5, is EAGVAQSPRYKIIEKRQSVAFWCNPISGHATLYWYQQILGQGPKLLIQFQNNGVVDDSQLPKDRFSAERLKGVDSTLKIQPAKLEDSAVYLCASSLGRGETQYFGPGTRLLVL.

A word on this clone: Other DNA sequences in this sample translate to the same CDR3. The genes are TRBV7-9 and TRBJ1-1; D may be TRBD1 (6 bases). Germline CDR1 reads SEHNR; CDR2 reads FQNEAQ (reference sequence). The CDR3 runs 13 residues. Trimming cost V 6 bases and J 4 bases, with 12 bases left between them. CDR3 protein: CASRSTGLTEAFF. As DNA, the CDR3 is TGTGCCAGCAGATCCACAGGGCTCACTGAAGCTTTCTTT.

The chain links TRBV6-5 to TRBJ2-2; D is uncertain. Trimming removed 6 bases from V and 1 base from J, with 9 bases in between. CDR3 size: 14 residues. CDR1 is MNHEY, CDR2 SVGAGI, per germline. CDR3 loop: CASSLARNTGELFF. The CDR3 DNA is TGTGCCAGCAGCCTGGCTCGGAACACCGGGGAGCTGTTTTTT.

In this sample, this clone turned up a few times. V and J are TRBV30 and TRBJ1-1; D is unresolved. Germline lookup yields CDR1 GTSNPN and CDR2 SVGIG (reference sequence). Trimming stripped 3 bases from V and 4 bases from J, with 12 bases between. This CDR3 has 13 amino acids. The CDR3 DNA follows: TGTGCCTGGAGCCCCGGTGGAGGCACTGAAGCTTTCTTT. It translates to CAWSPGGGTEAFF.

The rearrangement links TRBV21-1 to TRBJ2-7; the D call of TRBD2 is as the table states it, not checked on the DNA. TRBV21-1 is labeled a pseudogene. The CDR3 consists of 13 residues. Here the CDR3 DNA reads TGTGCCAGCAGCAAACTACGAGAGCACGAGCAGTACTTC. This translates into CASSKLREHEQYF.

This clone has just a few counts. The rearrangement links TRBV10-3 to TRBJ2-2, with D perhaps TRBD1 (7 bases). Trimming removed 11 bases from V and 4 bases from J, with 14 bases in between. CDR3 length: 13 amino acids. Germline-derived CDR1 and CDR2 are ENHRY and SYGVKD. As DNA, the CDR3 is TGTGCCGCCGGGGGACAGCTCACCGGGGAGCTGTTTTTT. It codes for CAAGGQLTGELFF.

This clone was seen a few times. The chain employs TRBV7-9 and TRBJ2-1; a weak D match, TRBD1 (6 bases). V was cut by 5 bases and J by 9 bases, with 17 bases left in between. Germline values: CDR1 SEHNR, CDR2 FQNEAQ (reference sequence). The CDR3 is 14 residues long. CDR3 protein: CASSKPPEGGEQFF. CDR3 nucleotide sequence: TGTGCCAGCAGCAAACCGCCTGAAGGGGGTGAGCAGTTCTTC.

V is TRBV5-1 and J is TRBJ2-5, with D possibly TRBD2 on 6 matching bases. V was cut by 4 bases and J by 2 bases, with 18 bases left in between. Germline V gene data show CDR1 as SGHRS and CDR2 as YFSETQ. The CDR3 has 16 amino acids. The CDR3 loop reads CASSPGGTGGQETQYF. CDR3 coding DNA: TGCGCCAGCAGCCCTGGAGGGACCGGGGGACAAGAGACCCAGTACTTC.

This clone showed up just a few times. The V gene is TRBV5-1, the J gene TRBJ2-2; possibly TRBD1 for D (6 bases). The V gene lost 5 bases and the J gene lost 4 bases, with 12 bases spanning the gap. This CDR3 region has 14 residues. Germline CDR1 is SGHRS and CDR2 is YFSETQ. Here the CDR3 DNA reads TGCGCCAGCAGTCCCACAGGGTTCACCGGGGAGCTGTTTTTT. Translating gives CASSPTGFTGELFF. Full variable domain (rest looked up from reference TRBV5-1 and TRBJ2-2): KAGVTQTPRYLIKTRGQQVTLSCSPISGHRSVSWYQQTPGQGLQFLFEYFSETQRNKGNFPGRFSGRQFSNSRSEMNVSTLELGDSALYLCASSPTGFTGELFFGEGSRLTVL.